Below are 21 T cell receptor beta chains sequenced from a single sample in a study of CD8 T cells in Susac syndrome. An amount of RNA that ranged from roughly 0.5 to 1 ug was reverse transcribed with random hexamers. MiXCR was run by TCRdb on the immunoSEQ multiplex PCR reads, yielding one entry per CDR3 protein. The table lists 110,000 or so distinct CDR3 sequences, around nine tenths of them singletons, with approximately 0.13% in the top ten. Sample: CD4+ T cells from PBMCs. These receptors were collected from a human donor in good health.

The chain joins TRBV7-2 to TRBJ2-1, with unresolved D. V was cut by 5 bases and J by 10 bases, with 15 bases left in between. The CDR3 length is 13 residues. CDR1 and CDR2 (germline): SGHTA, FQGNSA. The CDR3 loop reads CASSRKKGSEQFF. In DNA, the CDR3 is TGTGCCAGCAGCCGTAAGAAGGGAAGCGAGCAGTTCTTC.

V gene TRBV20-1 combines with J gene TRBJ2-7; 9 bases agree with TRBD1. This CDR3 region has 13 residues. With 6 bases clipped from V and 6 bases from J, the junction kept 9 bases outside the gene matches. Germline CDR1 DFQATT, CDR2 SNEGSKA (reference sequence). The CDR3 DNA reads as TGCAGTGCACCGGGACAGGGACCCCTCGAGCAGTACTTC. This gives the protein CSAPGQGPLEQYF.

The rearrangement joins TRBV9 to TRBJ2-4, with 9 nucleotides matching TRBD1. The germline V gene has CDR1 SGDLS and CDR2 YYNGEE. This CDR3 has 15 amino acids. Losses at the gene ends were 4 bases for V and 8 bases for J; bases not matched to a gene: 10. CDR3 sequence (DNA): TGTGCCAGCAGCCCTAGGGACAGGGAAGGAGACATTCAGTACTTC. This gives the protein CASSPRDREGDIQYF.

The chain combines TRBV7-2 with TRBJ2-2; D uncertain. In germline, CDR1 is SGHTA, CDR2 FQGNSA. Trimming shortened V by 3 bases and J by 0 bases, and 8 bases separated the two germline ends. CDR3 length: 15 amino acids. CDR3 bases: TGTGCCAGCAGCTTGAACCAAGCGAACACCGGGGAGCTGTTTTTT. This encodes CASSLNQANTGELFF.

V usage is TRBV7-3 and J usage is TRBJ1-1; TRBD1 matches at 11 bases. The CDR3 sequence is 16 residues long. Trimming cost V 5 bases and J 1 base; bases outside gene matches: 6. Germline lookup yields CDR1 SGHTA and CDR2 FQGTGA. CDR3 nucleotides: TGTGCCAGCAGCCCCCGGGACAGGGGGACGAACACTGAAGCTTTCTTT. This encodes CASSPRDRGTNTEAFF.

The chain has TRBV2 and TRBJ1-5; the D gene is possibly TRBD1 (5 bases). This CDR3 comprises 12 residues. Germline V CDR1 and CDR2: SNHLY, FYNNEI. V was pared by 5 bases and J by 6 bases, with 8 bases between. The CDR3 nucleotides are TGTGCCAGCAGTCCGAGGGGTCAGCCCCAGCATTTT. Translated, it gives CASSPRGQPQHF.

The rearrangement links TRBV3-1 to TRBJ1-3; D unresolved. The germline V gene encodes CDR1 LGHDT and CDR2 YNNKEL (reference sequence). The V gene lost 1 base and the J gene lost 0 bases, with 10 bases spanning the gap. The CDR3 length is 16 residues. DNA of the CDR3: TGTGCCAGCAGCCAAGGTCTCAGCGACTCTGGAAACACCATATATTTT. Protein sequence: CASSQGLSDSGNTIYF.

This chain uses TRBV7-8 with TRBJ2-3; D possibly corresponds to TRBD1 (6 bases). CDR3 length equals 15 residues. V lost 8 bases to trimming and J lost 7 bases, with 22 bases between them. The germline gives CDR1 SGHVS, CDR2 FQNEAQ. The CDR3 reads CASSQGSTQPNTQYF. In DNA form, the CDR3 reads TGTGCCAGCTCACAGGGCTCGACCCAACCAAATACGCAGTATTTT.

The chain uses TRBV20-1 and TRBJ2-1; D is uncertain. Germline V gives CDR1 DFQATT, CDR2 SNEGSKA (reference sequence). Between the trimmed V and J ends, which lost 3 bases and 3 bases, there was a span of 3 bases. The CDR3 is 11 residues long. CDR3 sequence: CSARDYNEQFF. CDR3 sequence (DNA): TGCAGTGCTAGGGACTACAATGAGCAGTTCTTC.

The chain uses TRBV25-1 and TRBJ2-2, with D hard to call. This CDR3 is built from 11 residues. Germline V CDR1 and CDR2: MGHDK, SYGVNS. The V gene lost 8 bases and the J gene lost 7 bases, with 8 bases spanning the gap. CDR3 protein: CASFSVGELFF. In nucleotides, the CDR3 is TGTGCCAGCTTCTCGGTCGGGGAGCTGTTTTTT.

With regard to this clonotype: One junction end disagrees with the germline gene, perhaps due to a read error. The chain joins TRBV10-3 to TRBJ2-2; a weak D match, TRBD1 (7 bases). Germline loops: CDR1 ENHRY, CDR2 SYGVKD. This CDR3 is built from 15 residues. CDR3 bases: TGTACCATCAGCTACGACAGGGCGGGGACCGGGGAGCTGTTTTTT. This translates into CTISYDRAGTGELFF.

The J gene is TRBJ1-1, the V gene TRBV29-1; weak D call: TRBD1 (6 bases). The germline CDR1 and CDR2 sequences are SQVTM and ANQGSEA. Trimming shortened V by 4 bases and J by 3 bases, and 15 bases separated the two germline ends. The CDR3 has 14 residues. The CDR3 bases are TGCAGCGTTGCGGAGGACAGCAGGTACACTGAAGCTTTCTTT. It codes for CSVAEDSRYTEAFF.

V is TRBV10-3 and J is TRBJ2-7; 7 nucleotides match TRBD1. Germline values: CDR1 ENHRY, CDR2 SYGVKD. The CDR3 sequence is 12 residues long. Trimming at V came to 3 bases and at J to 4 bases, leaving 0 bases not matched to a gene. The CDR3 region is CAISEQGYEQYF. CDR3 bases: TGTGCCATCAGTGAACAGGGGTACGAGCAGTACTTC.

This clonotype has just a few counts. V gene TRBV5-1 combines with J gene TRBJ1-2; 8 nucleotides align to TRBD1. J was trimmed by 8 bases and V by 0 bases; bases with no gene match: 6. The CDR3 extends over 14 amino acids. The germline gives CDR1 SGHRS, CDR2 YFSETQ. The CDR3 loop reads CASSLAGTGGGYTF. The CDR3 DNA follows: TGCGCCAGCAGCTTGGCTGGGACAGGCGGCGGCTACACCTTC.

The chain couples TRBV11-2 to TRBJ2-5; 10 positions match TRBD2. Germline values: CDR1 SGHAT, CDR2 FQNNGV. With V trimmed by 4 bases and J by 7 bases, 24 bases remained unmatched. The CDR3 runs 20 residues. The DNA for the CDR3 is TGTGCCAGCAGCTCCTTAAAGGGCCGGAGTTTAGCGGGAGGCTCGGGGACCCAGTACTTC. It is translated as CASSSLKGRSLAGGSGTQYF.

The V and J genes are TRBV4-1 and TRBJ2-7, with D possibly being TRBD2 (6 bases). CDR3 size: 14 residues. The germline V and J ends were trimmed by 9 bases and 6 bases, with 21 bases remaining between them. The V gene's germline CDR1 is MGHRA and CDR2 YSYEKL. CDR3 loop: CASSGAGTLSEQYF. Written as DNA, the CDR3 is TGCGCCAGTAGTGGGGCGGGGACCCTCTCCGAGCAGTACTTC.

The CDR3 nucleotides are TGCAGTGCTAGACTCGGTGTGGGAGGTAGCCAAGAGACCCAGTACTTC. Amino acid sequence: CSARLGVGGSQETQYF. The gene calls are TRBV20-1 and TRBJ2-5; weak D call: TRBD2 (6 bases). The germline CDR1 and CDR2 sequences are DFQATT and SNEGSKA (reference sequence). This CDR3 has 16 residues. The V end lost 2 bases, the J end lost 1 base, and 17 bases lay between the germline ends.

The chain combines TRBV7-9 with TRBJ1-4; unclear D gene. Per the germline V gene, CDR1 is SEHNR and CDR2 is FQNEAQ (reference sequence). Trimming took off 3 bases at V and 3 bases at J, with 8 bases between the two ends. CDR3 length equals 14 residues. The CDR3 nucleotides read TGTGCCAGCAGCTTTTTTGGACCTAATGAAAAACTGTTTTTT. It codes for CASSFFGPNEKLFF.

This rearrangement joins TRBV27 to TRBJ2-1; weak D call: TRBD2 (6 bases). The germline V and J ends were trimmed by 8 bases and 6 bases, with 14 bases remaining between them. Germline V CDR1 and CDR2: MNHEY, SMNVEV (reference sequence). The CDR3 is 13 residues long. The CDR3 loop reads CASGSSEANEQFF. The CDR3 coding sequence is TGTGCCAGCGGGTCTAGCGAGGCCAATGAGCAGTTCTTC.

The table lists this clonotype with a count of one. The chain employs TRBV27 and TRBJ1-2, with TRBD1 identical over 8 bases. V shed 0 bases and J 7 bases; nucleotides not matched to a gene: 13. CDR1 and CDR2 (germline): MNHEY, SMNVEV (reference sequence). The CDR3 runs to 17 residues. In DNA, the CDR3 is TGTGCCAGCAGTTTATCGTCCGGGACAGGAGGGACTTCTGGCTACACCTTC. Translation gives CASSLSSGTGGTSGYTF.

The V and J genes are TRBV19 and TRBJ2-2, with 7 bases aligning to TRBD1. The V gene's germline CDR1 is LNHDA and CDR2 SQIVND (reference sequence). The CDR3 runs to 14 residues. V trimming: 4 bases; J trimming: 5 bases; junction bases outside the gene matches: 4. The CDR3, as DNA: TGTGCCAGTAGTACTCACAGGGGAACCGGGGAGCTGTTTTTT. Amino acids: CASSTHRGTGELFF.